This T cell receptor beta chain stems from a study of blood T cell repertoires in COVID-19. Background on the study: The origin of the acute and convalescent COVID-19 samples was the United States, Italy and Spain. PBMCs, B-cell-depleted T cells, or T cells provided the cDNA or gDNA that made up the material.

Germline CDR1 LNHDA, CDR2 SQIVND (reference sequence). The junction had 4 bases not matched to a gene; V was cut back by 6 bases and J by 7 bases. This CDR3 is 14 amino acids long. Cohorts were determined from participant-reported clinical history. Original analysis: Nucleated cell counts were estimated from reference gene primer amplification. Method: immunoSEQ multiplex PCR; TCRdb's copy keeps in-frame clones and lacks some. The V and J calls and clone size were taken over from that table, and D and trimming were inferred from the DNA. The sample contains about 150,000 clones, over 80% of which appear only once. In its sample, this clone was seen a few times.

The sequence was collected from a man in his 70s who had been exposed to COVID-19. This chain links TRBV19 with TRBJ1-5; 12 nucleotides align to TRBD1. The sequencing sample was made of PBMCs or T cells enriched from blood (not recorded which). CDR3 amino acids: CASSSGTGGQPQHF. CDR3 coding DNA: TGTGCCAGTAGCTCCGGGACAGGGGGCCAGCCCCAGCATTTT.